These T cell receptor beta chains were read from a single sample in a study of graft-versus-host responses after intestinal transplantation. Generated by immunoSEQ multiplex PCR, the TCRdb table keeps only in-frame clones and is missing some. Among about 130,000 clones listed, about 90% were seen once. No antigen has been identified for these receptors. The source was unstimulated CD4+ T cells sorted from spleen or lymph node cells, collected before intestinal transplant. Receptors were obtained from a human donor who received an intestinal transplant. CDR3s include the opening cysteine and the closing phenylalanine or tryptophan. D genes are given only for firm matches. Clone size is given for some rows only: seen once, a few or many times, or a class if the clone is expanded.

>TRBJ1-1|.|.|TRBV19
CASSMWTLNTEAFF
TGTGCCAGTAGTATGTGGACACTGAACACTGAAGCTTTCTTT
>TRBJ2-7|.|.|TRBV6-1
CASSFMGTPAYEQYF
TGTGCCAGCAGTTTCATGGGGACGCCAGCCTACGAGCAGTACTTC
>TRBJ2-5|TRBD2|.|TRBV10-3
CAISDTKLAGQAGETQYF
TGTGCCATCAGTGATACAAAACTAGCGGGTCAGGCCGGGGAGACCCAGTACTTC
>TRBJ2-1|.|.|TRBV28
CASKPTRRDSYNEQFF
TGTGCCAGCAAACCTACCCGGCGGGACTCCTACAATGAGCAGTTCTTC
>TRBJ2-1|.|once|TRBV7-9
CASSLATELALNQFF
TGTGCCAGCAGCTTAGCGACGGAACTAGCTCTCAATCAGTTCTTC
>TRBJ2-3|TRBD2|.|TRBV28
CASKGTSGENTDTQYF
TGTGCCAGCAAAGGGACTAGCGGGGAAAACACAGATACGCAGTATTTT
>TRBJ2-7|TRBD1|.|TRBV6-1
CASSELPGQMSYEQYF
TGTGCCAGCAGTGAACTACCGGGACAGATGTCCTACGAGCAGTACTTC
>TRBJ1-2|.|.|TRBV19
CASSIDRSGGYTF
TGTGCCAGTAGTATAGACAGGAGCGGCGGCTACACCTTC
>TRBJ1-1|TRBD1|.|TRBV19
CASSTRTGPNTEAFF
TGTGCCAGTAGTACCCGGACAGGGCCGAACACTGAAGCTTTCTTT
>TRBJ1-2|TRBD1|once|TRBV6-1
CATQGATYGYTF
TGTGCCACCCAGGGGGCTACCTATGGCTACACCTTC
>TRBJ1-2|.|.|TRBV28
CASSPQGRETYGYTF
TGTGCCAGCAGTCCCCAGGGCAGGGAGACCTATGGCTACACCTTC
>TRBJ1-4|TRBD1|once|TRBV5-1
CASSSAQGAREKLFF
TGCGCCAGCAGCTCTGCACAGGGGGCACGAGAAAAACTGTTTTTT
>TRBJ2-7|TRBD1|.|TRBV15
CATRARHRPGTGIGAYEQYF
TGTGCCACCAGGGCCAGGCACCGTCCCGGGACAGGGATCGGGGCCTACGAGCAGTACTTC
>TRBJ2-1|TRBD2|.|TRBV10-3
CAISESIGGRAINEQFF
TGTGCCATCAGTGAGTCGATAGGAGGGAGGGCGATCAATGAGCAGTTCTTC
>TRBJ2-7|TRBD1|.|TRBV18
CASSPGTAYYEQYF
TGTGCCAGCTCACCCGGGACAGCTTACTACGAGCAGTACTTC
>TRBJ1-5|.|.|TRBV5-5
CASSYDRKVYSNQPQHF
TGTGCCAGCAGCTACGACAGAAAGGTCTATAGCAATCAGCCCCAGCATTTT
>TRBJ1-1|TRBD1|.|TRBV18
CASSPLTGGGTEAFF
TGTGCCAGCTCACCCCTTACAGGGGGAGGCACTGAAGCTTTCTTT
>TRBJ2-7|.|.|TRBV19
CASRPTSLPYEQYF
TGTGCCAGTAGGCCGACGTCGTTACCCTACGAGCAGTACTTC
>TRBJ1-4|.|.|TRBV7-9
CASSGRVNEKLFF
TGTGCCAGCAGCGGAAGGGTAAATGAAAAACTGTTTTTT
>TRBJ1-2|.|once|TRBV28
CASSYGGRANYGYTF
TGTGCCAGCAGTTACGGGGGGAGGGCTAACTATGGCTACACCTTC
>TRBJ2-3|.|.|TRBV30
CAWTPEGGPDTQYF
TGTGCCTGGACGCCCGAGGGGGGCCCAGATACGCAGTATTTT
>TRBJ1-6|.|.|TRBV5-1
CASSYLGDNSPLHF
TGCGCCAGCAGCTATCTTGGGGATAATTCACCCCTCCACTTT